At least ten counts were recorded for the clone carrying this T cell receptor beta chain. Antigen specificity is unknown. The cDNA was generated by 5'RACE with 10-nucleotide random UMIs. MiXCR was run by TCRdb on the 5' RACE reads, yielding one entry per CDR3 protein. The sample yields some 57,000 distinct CDR3 sequences, approximately 4.6% seen once. This sample is drawn from a study of neurological immune-mediated disorders. General observations from the study: HTLV-1-associated myelopathy had the most TCR clonal expansion, while multiple sclerosis had the least, a level that fell below healthy controls. Among expanded clones, no CDR3 amino acid sequences were shared across subjects, a pattern suggesting private repertoires in all groups. There was no clinical or MRI feature that showed an association with the multiple sclerosis repertoire cluster.

The CDR3 runs to 15 residues. The germline V gene has CDR1 LGHDT and CDR2 YNNKEL (reference sequence). Deletions cut 1 base from V and 0 bases from J, with 10 bases between. Sequencing input: PBMCs. The chain combines TRBV3-1 with TRBJ2-7; D is undetermined. The clonotype comes from a woman in her forties or fifties with multiple sclerosis. CDR3 nucleotide sequence: TGTGCCAGCAGCCAAGTTTCGCGGAGCTCCTACGAGCAGTACTTC. This translates into CASSQVSRSSYEQYF.